Sequencing of this T cell receptor beta chain was carried out in a study of blood T cell repertoires in COVID-19. Study-wide background: The cDNA or gDNA used as material had been derived from T cells, B-cell-depleted T cells, or PBMCs.

The CDR3 length is 15 residues. In germline, CDR1 is MNHNS, CDR2 SASEGT. Trimming took 0 bases from V and 3 from J; bases not matched to a gene: 4. Study members were between about 18 and 95 years old and lived in 24 US regions. Participant reports of clinical history set cohort assignment. Two negative PCRs, clearance, or symptom resolution were required of recovered Cohort 3 donors. Here immunoSEQ multiplex PCR was the method, and the copy in TCRdb shows in-frame clones only, minus some. The sample gives 300,000 to 400,000 clones, roughly 90% of which show up once; approximately 5% is in the top ten.

The chain joins TRBV6-1 to TRBJ2-7, with 8 bases matching TRBD1. The sequenced sample consisted of PBMCs or T cells enriched from blood (not recorded which). The receptor was derived from a man aged 60 to 69 who had recovered from COVID-19. The CDR3 DNA sequence: TGTGCCAGCAGTGAAGCGCAGGGGGCTTTCTACGAGCAGTACTTC. This codes for CASSEAQGAFYEQYF.